One sample yielded the 29 T cell receptor beta chains listed below, sequenced in a study of blood T cell repertoires in COVID-19. Method: immunoSEQ multiplex PCR; TCRdb's copy keeps in-frame clones and lacks some. The sample yields 250,000 to 350,000 clones, over 75% seen once. Sequencing was done on a sample of peripheral blood. The source is a woman aged 45-60 years who had recovered from COVID-19.

The chain has TRBV7-8 and TRBJ2-1; possible D gene TRBD2, 6 bases. There are 15 residues in the CDR3. Germline lookup yields CDR1 SGHVS and CDR2 FQNEAQ. The V gene lost 1 base and the J gene lost 1 base, with 8 bases spanning the gap. The DNA for the CDR3 is TGTGCCAGCAGCTTAGTTAGCGGATCCTACAATGAGCAGTTCTTC. Translating gives CASSLVSGSYNEQFF. Full variable domain (missing parts from reference TRBV7-8 and TRBJ2-1): GAGVSQSPRYKVAKRGQDVALRCDPISGHVSLFWYQQALGQGPEFLTYFQNEAQLDKSGLPSDRFFAERPEGSVSTLKIQRTQQEDSAVYLCASSLVSGSYNEQFFGPGTRLTVL.

This clone appeared a single time. The CDR3 DNA follows: TGTGCCAGCAGCTTCGGGGGGCCGACTGAAGCTTTCTTT. Encoded protein: CASSFGGPTEAFF. This rearrangement joins TRBV7-8 to TRBJ1-1; TRBD1 might be the D (6 bases). V lost 3 bases to trimming and J lost 5 bases, with 10 bases between them. Germline CDR1 is SGHVS and CDR2 is FQNEAQ. CDR3 length: 13 amino acids. The entire variable domain, with the rest obtained from reference TRBV7-8 and TRBJ1-1, is as follows: GAGVSQSPRYKVAKRGQDVALRCDPISGHVSLFWYQQALGQGPEFLTYFQNEAQLDKSGLPSDRFFAERPEGSVSTLKIQRTQQEDSAVYLCASSFGGPTEAFFGQGTRLTVV.

The chain joins TRBV11-2 to TRBJ2-3, with 7 positions matching TRBD2. Germline V gives CDR1 SGHAT, CDR2 FQNNGV. This CDR3 has 16 amino acids. After removal of 2 bases from V and 3 bases from J, the junction contained 8 bases not matched to a gene. CDR3 coding DNA: TGTGCCAGCAGCTTATTGAATAGCGGGTCGACAGATACGCAGTATTTT. Translating gives CASSLLNSGSTDTQYF.

V is TRBV5-4 and J is TRBJ1-6; D gene unclear. The V and J ends lost 4 bases and 7 bases respectively, with 18 bases between them. The CDR3 is 16 residues long. The germline gives CDR1 SGHNT, CDR2 YYREEE (reference sequence). The CDR3 loop reads CASSTYGRVRNSPLHF. For the CDR3, the DNA is TGTGCCAGCAGCACCTATGGGAGGGTCAGAAATTCACCCCTCCACTTT.

V and J are TRBV6-6 and TRBJ1-4; a weak D match, TRBD1 (5 bases). CDR3 size: 14 residues. CDR1 is MNHNY and CDR2 is SVGAGI in the germline V gene (reference sequence). The germline V and J ends were trimmed by 6 bases and 3 bases, with 11 bases remaining between them. CDR3 nucleotides: TGTGCCAGCAGCCCGACAGCCTCTAATGAAAAACTGTTTTTT. Its translation: CASSPTASNEKLFF.

J is TRBJ1-5 and V is TRBV28; tentatively, D is TRBD1 (6 bases). The germline V and J ends were trimmed by 3 bases and 0 bases, with 18 bases remaining between them. CDR1 and CDR2 (germline): MDHEN, SYDVKM. The CDR3 has 18 amino acids. The CDR3 region has the DNA TGTGCCAGCAGTTTCCCCTCCGCCGGGACAAGTAGCAATCAGCCCCAGCATTTT. Translating it yields CASSFPSAGTSSNQPQHF.

J is TRBJ2-5 and V is TRBV28; 8 bases map to TRBD1. After removal of 6 bases from V and 5 bases from J, the junction contained 8 bases not matched to a gene. This CDR3 comprises 14 residues. CDR1 MDHEN and CDR2 SYDVKM come from the germline V gene. The DNA of the CDR3 is TGTGCCAGCAGGACACAGGGGGGACGGGAGACCCAGTACTTC. Translating it yields CASRTQGGRETQYF.

This clone was observed a handful of times. The V gene is TRBV18, the J gene TRBJ1-6; 9 positions agree with TRBD1. J gave up 9 bases and V 2 bases, and 5 bases lay outside the gene matches. Per the germline V gene, CDR1 is KGHSH and CDR2 is LQKENI. CDR3 length equals 15 residues. CDR3 sequence reads: CASSPVGTGISPLHF. The CDR3, as DNA: TGTGCCAGCTCACCAGTCGGGACAGGGATTTCACCCCTCCACTTT.

The CDR3 loop reads CASSYSPQGNNSPLHF. The CDR3 DNA is TGTGCCAGCAGTTACTCCCCGCAGGGAAATAATTCACCCCTCCACTTT. This sequence joins TRBV6-5 and TRBJ1-6; maybe TRBD1 (5 bases). The CDR3 covers 16 residues. V dropped 0 bases and J dropped 5 bases, with 11 bases sitting between them. Germline-derived CDR1 and CDR2 are MNHEY and SVGAGI.

This sequence joins TRBV7-9 and TRBJ2-4; 11 bases are a match to TRBD2. CDR1 and CDR2 (germline): SEHNR, FQNEAQ (reference sequence). Unmatched junction bases numbered 12, after V lost 5 bases and J lost 3 bases. CDR3 size: 18 residues. CDR3: CASSPLLSGGADKNIQYF. The DNA of the CDR3 is TGTGCCAGCAGCCCACTCCTTAGCGGGGGGGCCGACAAAAACATTCAGTACTTC.

J is TRBJ1-2 and V is TRBV28; TRBD1 agrees at 10 bases. Looked up from germline, CDR1 is MDHEN and CDR2 is SYDVKM. This CDR3 comprises 13 residues. Trimming cost V 7 bases and J 8 bases; bases outside gene matches: 7. This chain's CDR3 is CASTRDRGLGYTF. The CDR3 region has the DNA TGTGCCAGCACCCGAGACAGGGGGCTCGGCTACACCTTC.

V is TRBV7-2 and J is TRBJ2-1, with TRBD2 identical over 7 bases. V was clipped by 4 bases and J by 6 bases; unmatched bases: 12. This CDR3 is built from 16 residues. Germline lookup yields CDR1 SGHTA and CDR2 FQGNSA. DNA of the CDR3: TGTGCCAGCAGCTCCTCCGGGACTATGCCCATCAATGAGCAGTTCTTC. Its translation is CASSSSGTMPINEQFF.

The chain uses TRBV19 and TRBJ1-1; TRBD1 matches at 9 bases. Germline V gives CDR1 LNHDA, CDR2 SQIVND (reference sequence). CDR3 length equals 15 residues. Trimming took 5 bases from V and 3 from J; bases not matched to a gene: 7. CDR3 nucleotide sequence: TGTGCCAGTAGTGCCCACAGGGGGCGGGACACTGAAGCTTTCTTT. Its protein product is CASSAHRGRDTEAFF.

The chain carries TRBV13 and TRBJ1-2; 10 bases agree with TRBD1. Trimming at V came to 6 bases and at J to 4 bases, leaving 8 bases not matched to a gene. Germline CDR1 is PRHDT and CDR2 is FYEKMQ (reference sequence). The CDR3 consists of 15 residues. The DNA of the CDR3 is TGTGCCAGCAGACCGACAGGGGGCGATCCCTATGGCTACACCTTC. Protein product: CASRPTGGDPYGYTF.

The chain carries TRBV9 and TRBJ1-2; the match to TRBD1 covers 7 bases. J lost 3 bases, V lost 4 bases, and 3 bases had no gene match. The CDR3 extends over 13 amino acids. Germline loops: CDR1 SGDLS, CDR2 YYNGEE. The CDR3, as DNA: TGTGCCAGCAGCCCGGGGACAGACTATGGCTACACCTTC. Its protein is CASSPGTDYGYTF.

The V and J genes are TRBV28 and TRBJ1-3; TRBD1 aligns across 8 bases. This CDR3 region has 15 residues. The germline CDR1 and CDR2 sequences are MDHEN and SYDVKM. The ends lost 4 bases at V and 7 bases at J; junction bases unmatched: 9. CDR3 sequence reads: CASSSSGQGRNTIYF. CDR3 DNA: TGTGCCAGCAGTTCATCCGGACAGGGAAGGAACACCATATATTTT. Combining the CDR3 with reference TRBV28 and TRBJ1-3 gives the whole variable domain DVKVTQSSRYLVKRTGEKVFLECVQDMDHENMFWYRQDPGLGLRLIYFSYDVKMKEKGDIPEGYSVSREKKERFSLILESASTNQTSMYLCASSSSGQGRNTIYFGEGSWLTVV.

The rearrangement links TRBV13 to TRBJ2-3; TRBD1 aligns across 10 bases. V lost 6 bases to trimming and J lost 0 bases; unmatched junction nucleotides: 18. CDR1 PRHDT and CDR2 FYEKMQ come from the germline V gene (reference sequence). The CDR3 totals 20 residues. CDR3 residues: CASSPPPGQGSRASTDTQYF. The CDR3 bases are TGTGCCAGCAGTCCCCCACCGGGACAGGGGTCCCGTGCTAGCACAGATACGCAGTATTTT.

This sequence joins TRBV28 and TRBJ2-7; 8 nucleotides match TRBD1. J lost 2 bases, V lost 6 bases, and 18 bases had no gene match. The CDR3 has 18 residues. Germline V CDR1 and CDR2: MDHEN, SYDVKM. The CDR3 nucleotides are TGTGCCAGCAGAAGAATCCGGGACAGGTACTTTCAAGCCTACGAGCAGTACTTC. Its protein is CASRRIRDRYFQAYEQYF.

The chain combines TRBV6-5 with TRBJ1-1; D gene ambiguous. The germline CDR1 and CDR2 sequences are MNHEY and SVGAGI. CDR3 length: 13 residues. The V gene lost 6 bases and the J gene lost 3 bases, with 11 bases spanning the gap. This CDR3 is CASSYGGYTEAFF. CDR3 nucleotides: TGTGCCAGCAGCTATGGAGGGTACACTGAAGCTTTCTTT.

This clone is a singleton in its sample. The J gene is TRBJ2-7, the V gene TRBV19; TRBD1 is a possible D gene (7 bases). Trimming pared 5 bases from V and 5 bases from J, leaving 16 bases between. The CDR3 runs 14 residues. Germline CDR1 reads LNHDA; CDR2 reads SQIVND (reference sequence). The CDR3 nucleotides are TGTGCCAGTAGTCAAGACAGGGAGGCCCACGAGCAGTACTTC. Protein: CASSQDREAHEQYF.

J is TRBJ1-5 and V is TRBV6-2 or TRBV6-3, with D perhaps matching TRBD1 (6 bases). CDR3 length equals 16 residues. Germline CDR1 is MNHEY and CDR2 is SVGEGT. With 6 bases removed from V and 5 bases from J, the gap between germline ends came to 20 bases. CDR3 bases: TGTGCCAGCAGCAGAAGGGGGTCGGGGGGTGATCAGCCCCAGCATTTT. Protein sequence: CASSRRGSGGDQPQHF.

This chain joins TRBV7-6 and TRBJ2-5; weak D call: TRBD2 (6 bases). V was pared by 5 bases and J by 0 bases, with 16 bases between. Per germline, CDR1 SGHVS and CDR2 FNYEAQ. The length of the CDR3 is 16 residues. CDR3 protein: CASSQLGLLYQETQYF. The CDR3 DNA is TGTGCCAGCAGCCAATTGGGACTTTTGTACCAAGAGACCCAGTACTTC.

V and J are TRBV19 and TRBJ2-1, with 7 nucleotides matching TRBD1. Germline assignment: CDR1 LNHDA and CDR2 SQIVND (reference sequence). V lost 3 bases and J lost 6; bases outside the gene matches: 11. The CDR3 contains 16 residues. CDR3 region: CASSMRTGTASNEQFF. Written as DNA, the CDR3 is TGTGCCAGTAGTATGAGAACCGGGACAGCAAGCAATGAGCAGTTCTTC.

This sequence joins TRBV28 and TRBJ2-5; TRBD2 is a possible D gene (6 bases). There are 17 residues in the CDR3. Germline V lookup: CDR1 MDHEN, CDR2 SYDVKM. V gave up 5 bases and J gave up 7 bases, with 26 bases separating them. In DNA, the CDR3 is TGTGCCAGCAGTGCGAGTTGGGGACTTCCACCTCCGATGACCCAGTACTTC. It codes for CASSASWGLPPPMTQYF. Supplemented by reference TRBV28 and TRBJ2-5, the full variable domain reads DVKVTQSSRYLVKRTGEKVFLECVQDMDHENMFWYRQDPGLGLRLIYFSYDVKMKEKGDIPEGYSVSREKKERFSLILESASTNQTSMYLCASSASWGLPPPMTQYFGPGTRLLVL.

The chain uses TRBV7-7 and TRBJ2-7, with D uncertain. V lost 2 bases and J 0 bases, leaving 8 bases between the germline ends. From germline, CDR1 is SSHAT and CDR2 FNYEAQ (reference sequence). The CDR3 contains 14 residues. In DNA, the CDR3 is TGTGCCAGCAGCTTAACCCTGAGCTCCTACGAGCAGTACTTC. Its protein is CASSLTLSSYEQYF. The full variable domain, its missing parts supplied by reference TRBV7-7 and TRBJ2-7, is GAGVSQSPRYKVTKRGQDVTLRCDPISSHATLYWYQQALGQGPEFLTYFNYEAQPDKSGLPSDRFSAERPEGSISTLTIQRTEQRDSAMYRCASSLTLSSYEQYFGPGTRLTVT.

This chain links TRBV11-2 with TRBJ2-1, with D possibly matching TRBD2 (5 bases). This CDR3 has 11 amino acids. CDR1 SGHAT and CDR2 FQNNGV come from the germline V gene. V lost 4 bases, J lost 11 bases, and 9 bases lay in between. The CDR3 nucleotides read TGTGCCAGCAGCTCTTCGACTAAGCAGTTCTTC. This codes for CASSSSTKQFF.

The chain couples TRBV9 to TRBJ2-7; 8 nucleotides agree with TRBD1. The CDR3 is 14 amino acids. Per the germline V gene, CDR1 is SGDLS and CDR2 is YYNGEE. With 5 bases clipped from V and 3 bases from J, the junction kept 7 bases outside the gene matches. In DNA, the CDR3 is TGTGCCAGCAGTCGAGGACAGGGATTCTACGAGCAGTACTTC. Its translation is CASSRGQGFYEQYF.

The rearrangement uses TRBV28 and TRBJ2-2; 10 positions match TRBD2. In germline, CDR1 is MDHEN, CDR2 SYDVKM. V dropped 1 base and J dropped 3; count of bases not matched to a gene: 8. The CDR3 is 18 amino acids. CDR3 region: CASSLSRLAGVDTGELFF. The CDR3 DNA reads TGTGCCAGCAGTTTATCACGCCTAGCGGGAGTTGACACCGGGGAGCTGTTTTTT.

The chain employs TRBV6-2 or TRBV6-3 and TRBJ2-2; 9 positions agree with TRBD2. The germline CDR1 and CDR2 sequences are MNHEY and SVGEGT. Trimming cost V 4 bases and J 7 bases; bases outside gene matches: 10. The CDR3 totals 16 residues. The CDR3 protein is CASSSLAGRANGELFF. The CDR3 DNA sequence: TGTGCCAGCAGTTCTCTAGCGGGGCGAGCGAACGGGGAGCTGTTTTTT.